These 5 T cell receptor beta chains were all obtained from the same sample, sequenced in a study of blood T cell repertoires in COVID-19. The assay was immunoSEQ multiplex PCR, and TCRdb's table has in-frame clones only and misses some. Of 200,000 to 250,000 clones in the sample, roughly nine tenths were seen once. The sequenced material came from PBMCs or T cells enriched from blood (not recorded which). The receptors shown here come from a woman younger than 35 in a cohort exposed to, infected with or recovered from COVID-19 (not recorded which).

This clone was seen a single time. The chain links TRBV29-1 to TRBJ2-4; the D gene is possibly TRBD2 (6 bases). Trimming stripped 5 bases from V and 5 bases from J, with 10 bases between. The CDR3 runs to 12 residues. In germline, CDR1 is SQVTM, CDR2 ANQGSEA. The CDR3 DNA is TGCAGCGTTACTGGGGAGGAAAACATTCAGTACTTC. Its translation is CSVTGEENIQYF.

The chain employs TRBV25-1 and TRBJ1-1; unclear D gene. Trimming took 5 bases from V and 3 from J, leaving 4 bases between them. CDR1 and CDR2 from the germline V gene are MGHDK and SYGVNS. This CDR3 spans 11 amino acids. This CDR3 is CASSSYTEAFF. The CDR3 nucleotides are TGTGCCAGCAGTTCCTACACTGAAGCTTTCTTT.

CDR3 DNA sequence: TGTGCCACCAGTGACGCCCAGGGGGTAAATCAGCCCCAGCATTTT. This translates into CATSDAQGVNQPQHF. The chain links TRBV24-1 to TRBJ1-5; 7 positions agree with TRBD1. The germline V gene has CDR1 KGHDR and CDR2 SFDVKD. The CDR3 has 15 amino acids. The J segment lost 4 bases and the V segment lost 4 bases, leaving 6 bases of the junction unmatched.

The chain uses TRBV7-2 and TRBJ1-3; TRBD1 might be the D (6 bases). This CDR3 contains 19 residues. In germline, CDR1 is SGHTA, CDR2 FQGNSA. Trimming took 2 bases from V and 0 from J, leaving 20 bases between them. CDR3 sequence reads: CASSLRRTVTVISGNTIYF. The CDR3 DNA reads TGTGCCAGCAGCTTACGTAGGACAGTGACCGTCATCTCTGGAAACACCATATATTTT.

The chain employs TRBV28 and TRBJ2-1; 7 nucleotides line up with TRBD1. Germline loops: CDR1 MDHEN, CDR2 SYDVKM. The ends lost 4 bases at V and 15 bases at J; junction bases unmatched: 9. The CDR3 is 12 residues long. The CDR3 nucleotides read TGTGCCAGCAGTTCTCCGAGACAGGGTCCGTTCTTC. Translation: CASSSPRQGPFF.